The TCR beta chain under discussion was sequenced for a study of cytomegalovirus exposure and HLA in healthy donors. Trimming removed 4 bases at V and 3 bases at J, with 11 bases between. This CDR3 spans 14 amino acids. Per the germline V gene, CDR1 is LNHDA and CDR2 is SQIVND (reference sequence). PCR employed 60 Vbeta and 13 Jbeta primers. Only in-frame clones appear in the TCRdb table, and some are missing; sequencing was by immunoSEQ multiplex PCR. Of roughly 160,000 clones in the sample, approximately 76% were seen once. V and J are TRBV19 and TRBJ2-3; D perhaps matches TRBD2 (5 bases). The sequence came from a man aged 55-75 years in good health and CMV-seronegative. Specimen: PBMCs. CDR3 region: CASSKRLATDTQYF. The CDR3, as DNA: TGTGCCAGTAGTAAGCGGCTAGCTACAGATACGCAGTATTTT.